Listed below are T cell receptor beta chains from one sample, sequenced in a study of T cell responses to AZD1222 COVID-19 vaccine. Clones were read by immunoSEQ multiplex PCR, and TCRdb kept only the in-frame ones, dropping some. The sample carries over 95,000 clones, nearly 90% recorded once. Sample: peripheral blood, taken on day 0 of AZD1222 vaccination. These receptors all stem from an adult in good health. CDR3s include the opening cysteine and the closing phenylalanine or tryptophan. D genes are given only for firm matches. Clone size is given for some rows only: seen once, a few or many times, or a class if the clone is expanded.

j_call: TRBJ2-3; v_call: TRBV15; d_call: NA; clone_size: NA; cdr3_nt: TGTGCCACCAGCAGAGACCCCCCGGACGGGAGTAGTACAGATACGCAGTATTTT; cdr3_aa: CATSRDPPDGSSTDTQYF
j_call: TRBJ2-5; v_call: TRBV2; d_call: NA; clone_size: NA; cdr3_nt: TGTGCCAGCAGTGCGAAAGTGGGAGCAAAAGAGACCCAGTACTTC; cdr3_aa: CASSAKVGAKETQYF
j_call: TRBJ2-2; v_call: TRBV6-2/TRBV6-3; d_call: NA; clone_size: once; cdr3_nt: TGTGCCAGCAGTTCTTGGAGTACGGGTACCGGGGAGCTGTTTTTT; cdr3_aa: CASSSWSTGTGELFF
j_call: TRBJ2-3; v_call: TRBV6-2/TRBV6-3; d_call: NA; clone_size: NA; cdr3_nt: TGTGCCAGCAGTTTTTTCGCGACTGTGAGCACAGATACGCAGTATTTT; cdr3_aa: CASSFFATVSTDTQYF
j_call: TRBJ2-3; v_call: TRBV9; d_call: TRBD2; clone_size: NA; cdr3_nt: TGTGCCAGCAGTGATGCAGCGGGAGGCAGGGTAGATACGCAGTATTTT; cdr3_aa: CASSDAAGGRVDTQYF
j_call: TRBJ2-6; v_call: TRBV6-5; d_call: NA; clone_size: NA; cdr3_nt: TGTGCCAGCAGTTCGACGGACTCTGGGGCCAACGTCCTGACTTTC; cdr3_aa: CASSSTDSGANVLTF
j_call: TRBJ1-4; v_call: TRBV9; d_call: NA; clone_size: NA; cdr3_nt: TGTGCCAGCAGCGTAGCTGGCGGATTTAATGAAAAACTGTTTTTT; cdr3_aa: CASSVAGGFNEKLFF
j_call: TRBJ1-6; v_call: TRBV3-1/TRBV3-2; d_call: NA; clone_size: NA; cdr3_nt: TGTGCCAGCAGCCTATTAAGCTCCTATAATTCACCCCTCCACTTT; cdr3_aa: CASSLLSSYNSPLHF
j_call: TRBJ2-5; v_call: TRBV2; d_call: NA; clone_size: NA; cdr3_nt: TGTGCCACCAGCAGGGGAGAGGGGACCCAGTACTTC; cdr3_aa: CATSRGEGTQYF
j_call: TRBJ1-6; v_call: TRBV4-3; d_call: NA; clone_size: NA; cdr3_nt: TGCGCCAGCAGCCAAGATCCTCCTCTGGGGTCACCCCTCCACTTT; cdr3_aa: CASSQDPPLGSPLHF
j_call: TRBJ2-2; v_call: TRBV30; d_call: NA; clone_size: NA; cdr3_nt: TGTGCCTGGAGTACCGACACCGGGGAGCTGTTTTTT; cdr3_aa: CAWSTDTGELFF
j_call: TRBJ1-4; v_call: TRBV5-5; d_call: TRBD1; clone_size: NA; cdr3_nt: TGTGCCAGCAGCTTTTCCGGGACAGATTACCCAACTAATGAAAAACTGTTTTTT; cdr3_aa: CASSFSGTDYPTNEKLFF
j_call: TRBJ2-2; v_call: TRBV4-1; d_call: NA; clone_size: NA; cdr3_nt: TGCGCCAGCAGCCCTGGGACACTTAACACCGGGGAGCTGTTTTTT; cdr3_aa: CASSPGTLNTGELFF
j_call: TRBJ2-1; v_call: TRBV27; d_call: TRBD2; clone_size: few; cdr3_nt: TGTGCCAGCGGGGGGGATGGGACCTACAATGAGCAGTTCTTC; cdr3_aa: CASGGDGTYNEQFF
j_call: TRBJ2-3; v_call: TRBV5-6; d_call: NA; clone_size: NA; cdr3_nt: TGTGCCAGCAGCTTGGATAGCGGCGGTACGCAGTATTTT; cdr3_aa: CASSLDSGGTQYF
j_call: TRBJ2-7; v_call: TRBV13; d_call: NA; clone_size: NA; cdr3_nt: TGTGCCAGCAGCTTACGACAGAGCCTCCTAAAAGGACCTTCCTACGAGCAGTACTTC; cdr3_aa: CASSLRQSLLKGPSYEQYF
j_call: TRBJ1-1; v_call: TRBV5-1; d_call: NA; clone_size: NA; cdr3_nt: TGTGCCAGCAGCTTGGAGGGCGTGAACACTGAAGCTTTCTTT; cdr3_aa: CASSLEGVNTEAFF
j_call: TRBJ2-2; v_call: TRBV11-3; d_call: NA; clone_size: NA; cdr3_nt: TGTGCCAGCAGCTTAGCTTTACAGGGAACCGGGGAGCTGTTTTTT; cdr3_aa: CASSLALQGTGELFF
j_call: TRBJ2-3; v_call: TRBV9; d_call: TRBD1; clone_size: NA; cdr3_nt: TGTGCCAGCAGCAGACAGGGAGGCACAGATACGCAGTATTTT; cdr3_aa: CASSRQGGTDTQYF
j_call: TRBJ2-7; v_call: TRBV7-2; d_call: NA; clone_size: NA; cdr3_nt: TGTGCCAGCAGCTTACGGTGGGGTCAGAACGAGCAGTACTTC; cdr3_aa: CASSLRWGQNEQYF
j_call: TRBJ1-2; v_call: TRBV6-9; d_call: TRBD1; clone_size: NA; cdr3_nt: TGTGCCAGCAGTTTCCGGGACAGGCGAGAGGGCTACACCTTC; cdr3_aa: CASSFRDRREGYTF
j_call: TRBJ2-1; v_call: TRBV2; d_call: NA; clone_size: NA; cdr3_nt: TGTGCCAGCCGGCAGCCGGGGGCAACCAATGAGCAGTTCTTC; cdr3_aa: CASRQPGATNEQFF
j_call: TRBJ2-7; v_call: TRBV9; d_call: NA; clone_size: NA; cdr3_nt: TGTGCCAGCAGCCCCCGGGACCGACCCTCCTACGAGCAGTACTTC; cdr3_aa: CASSPRDRPSYEQYF
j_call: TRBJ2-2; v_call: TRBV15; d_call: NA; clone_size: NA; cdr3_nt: TGTGCCACCGGGACTCCCCGCCGGGCCGGGGAGCTGTTTTTT; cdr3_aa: CATGTPRRAGELFF
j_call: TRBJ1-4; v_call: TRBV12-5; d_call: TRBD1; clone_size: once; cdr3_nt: TGTGCTAGTGGAAACGGACAGGGATTTGAAAAACTGTTTTTT; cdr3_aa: CASGNGQGFEKLFF
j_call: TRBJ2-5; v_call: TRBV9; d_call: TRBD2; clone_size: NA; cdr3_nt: TGTGCCAGCAGCCCAGTAGCGGGGGCCAAAGAGACCCAGTACTTC; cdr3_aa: CASSPVAGAKETQYF
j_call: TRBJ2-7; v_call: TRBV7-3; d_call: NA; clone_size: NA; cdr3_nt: TGTGCCAGCAGCGTCGGCTGGGGTCTCGAGCAGTACTTC; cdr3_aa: CASSVGWGLEQYF
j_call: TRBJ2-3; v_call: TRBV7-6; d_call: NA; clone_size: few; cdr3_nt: TGTGCCAGCAGCTTTAGAACTAGAACGGATGATACGCAGTATTTT; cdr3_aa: CASSFRTRTDDTQYF
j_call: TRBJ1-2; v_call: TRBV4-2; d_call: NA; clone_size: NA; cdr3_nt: TGTGCCAGCAGCCAAGATTGGGTCGGCCGTGGCTACACCTTC; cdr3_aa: CASSQDWVGRGYTF
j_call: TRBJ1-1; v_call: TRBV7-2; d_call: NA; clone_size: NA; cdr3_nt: TGTGCCAGCAGCTTAGCGGTAAACAGGGCGAACACTGAAGCTTTCTTT; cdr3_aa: CASSLAVNRANTEAFF
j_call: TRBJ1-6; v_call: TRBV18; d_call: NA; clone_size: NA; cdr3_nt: TGTGCCAGCTCACCAGATAATTCACCCCTCCACTTT; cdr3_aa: CASSPDNSPLHF
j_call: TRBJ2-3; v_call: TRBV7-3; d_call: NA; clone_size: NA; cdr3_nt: TGTGCCAGCAGCCTTAGCCCCTTCACCAGCTACAGGGACACAGATACGCAGTATTTT; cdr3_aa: CASSLSPFTSYRDTDTQYF
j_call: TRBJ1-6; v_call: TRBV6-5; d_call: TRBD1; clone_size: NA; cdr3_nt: TGTGCCAGCAGAGGGACAGGAACAGGGTCACCCCTCCACTTT; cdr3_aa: CASRGTGTGSPLHF
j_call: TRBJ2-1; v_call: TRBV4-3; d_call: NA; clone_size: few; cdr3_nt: TGCGCCAGCAGCCAAGATCACAGGGCTACCTACAATGAGCAGTTCTTC; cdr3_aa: CASSQDHRATYNEQFF
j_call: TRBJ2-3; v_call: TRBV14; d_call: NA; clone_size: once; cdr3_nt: TGTGCCAGCAGCCACGGGAGTAAAACCACAGATACGCAGTATTTT; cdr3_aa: CASSHGSKTTDTQYF
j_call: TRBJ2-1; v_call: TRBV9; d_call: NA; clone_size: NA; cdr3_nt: TGTGCCAGCAGCGTTGGGGCTAGCGTTTACAATGAGCAGTTCTTC; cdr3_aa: CASSVGASVYNEQFF
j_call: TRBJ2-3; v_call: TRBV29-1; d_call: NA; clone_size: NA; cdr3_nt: TGCAGCGCTCGAACAGATACGCAGTATTTT; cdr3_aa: CSARTDTQYF
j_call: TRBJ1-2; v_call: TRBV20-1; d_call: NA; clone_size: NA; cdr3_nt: TGCAGTGCTAGTCCCGCGCCGGGTTATGGCTACACCTTC; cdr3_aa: CSASPAPGYGYTF
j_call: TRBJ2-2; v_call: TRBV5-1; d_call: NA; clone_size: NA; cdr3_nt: TGCGCCAGCGGCTACACCGGGGAGCTGTTTTTT; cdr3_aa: CASGYTGELFF
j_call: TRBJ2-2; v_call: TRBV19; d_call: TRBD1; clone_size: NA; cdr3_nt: TGTGCCAGTACTGACAGGGGGGTTGGCACCGGGGAGCTGTTTTTT; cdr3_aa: CASTDRGVGTGELFF
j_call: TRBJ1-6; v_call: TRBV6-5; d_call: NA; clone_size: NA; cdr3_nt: TGTGCCAGCACCGCAGGTTGGGCCAATTCACCCCTCCACTTT; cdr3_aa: CASTAGWANSPLHF
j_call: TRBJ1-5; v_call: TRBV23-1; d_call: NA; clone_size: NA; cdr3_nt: TGCGCCAGCGGGGGTAAACCCTCAACGAGACCCCGCAATCAGCCCCAGCATTTT; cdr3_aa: CASGGKPSTRPRNQPQHF
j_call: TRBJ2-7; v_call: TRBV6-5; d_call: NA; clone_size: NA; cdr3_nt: TGTGCCAGCAGTTCCCCCCACTCCTACGAGCAGTACTTC; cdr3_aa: CASSSPHSYEQYF
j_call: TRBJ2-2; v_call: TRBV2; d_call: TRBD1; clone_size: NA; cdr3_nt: TGTGCCAGCAGTGAAGCTCAGGGGGCCGGCTCGGGCGGGGAGCTGTTTTTT; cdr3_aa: CASSEAQGAGSGGELFF
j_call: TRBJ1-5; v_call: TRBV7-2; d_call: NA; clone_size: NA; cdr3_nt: TGTGCCAGCAGCTATAGACGGGGACCTGATCAGCCCCAGCATTTT; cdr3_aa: CASSYRRGPDQPQHF
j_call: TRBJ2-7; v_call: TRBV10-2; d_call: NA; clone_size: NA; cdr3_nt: TGCGCCAGCAGTGTGGCAGACGAGCAGTACTTC; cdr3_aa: CASSVADEQYF
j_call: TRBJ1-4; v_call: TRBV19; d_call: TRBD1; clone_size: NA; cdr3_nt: TGTGCCAGTTCCCGAAGACAGGGACAGGGGTCGGAAAAACTGTTTTTT; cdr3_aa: CASSRRQGQGSEKLFF
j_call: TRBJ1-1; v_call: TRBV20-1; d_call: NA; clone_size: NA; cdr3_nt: TGCAGTGCTAGTCAGAATAGTGTGACCGGTCCCGAAGCTTTCTTT; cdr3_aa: CSASQNSVTGPEAFF
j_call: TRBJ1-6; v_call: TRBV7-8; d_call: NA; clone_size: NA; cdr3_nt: TGTGCCAGCAGCTTAACAGTCAGGGGAATGAATTCACCCCTCCACTTT; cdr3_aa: CASSLTVRGMNSPLHF
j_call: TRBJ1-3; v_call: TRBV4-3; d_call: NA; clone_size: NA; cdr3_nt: TGCGCCAGCAGCCGTACAGCGAGCTCTGGAAACACCATATATTTT; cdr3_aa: CASSRTASSGNTIYF
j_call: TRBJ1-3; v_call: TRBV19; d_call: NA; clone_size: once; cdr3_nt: TGTGCCAGTAGGCTACAGGGTCTTTCCTCTGGAAACACCATATATTTT; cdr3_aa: CASRLQGLSSGNTIYF
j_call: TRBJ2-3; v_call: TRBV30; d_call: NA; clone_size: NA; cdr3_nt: TGTGCCTGGCTGGACTCGGCAGATACGCAGTATTTT; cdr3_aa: CAWLDSADTQYF
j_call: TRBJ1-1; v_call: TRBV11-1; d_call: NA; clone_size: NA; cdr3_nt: TGTGCCAGCAGCTTGGCGGGGTACACTGAAGCTTTCTTT; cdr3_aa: CASSLAGYTEAFF
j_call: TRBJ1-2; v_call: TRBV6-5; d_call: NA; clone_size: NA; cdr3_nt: TGTGCCAGCAGTTACTCGAGGGCAGTCAACTATGGCTACACCTTC; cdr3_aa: CASSYSRAVNYGYTF
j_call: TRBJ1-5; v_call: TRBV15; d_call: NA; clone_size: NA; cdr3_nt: TGTGCCACCAGCAGAACCCGGGGGAGCAATCAGCCCCAGCATTTT; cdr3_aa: CATSRTRGSNQPQHF